A single sample is the source of the 19 T cell receptor beta chains below, sequenced in a study of T-cell memory formation after mild COVID-19. TCRdb redid the calling of the 5' RACE reads with MiXCR, one entry per CDR3 protein. The sample consists of 75,000 to 90,000 distinct CDR3 sequences, approximately 15% of them appearing once. The sequenced sample was PBMCs or a T cell subset sorted from them (not recorded which). All receptors come from an adult woman who had mild COVID-19 (a few samples of this study predate the infection). Cell type and time point are not known.

This chain joins TRBV19 and TRBJ2-2, with TRBD1 matching over 7 bases. V trimming: 3 bases; J trimming: 6 bases; junction bases outside the gene matches: 10. Germline lookup yields CDR1 LNHDA and CDR2 SQIVND (reference sequence). The CDR3 consists of 16 residues. The CDR3 protein is CASSIRPQGSSGELFF. The CDR3 DNA is TGTGCCAGTAGTATCCGGCCACAGGGGAGCTCCGGGGAGCTGTTTTTT.

The J gene is TRBJ2-5, the V gene TRBV6-5, with TRBD2 identical over 11 bases. CDR3 length equals 15 residues. V trimming: 5 bases; J trimming: 2 bases; junction bases outside the gene matches: 4. In germline, CDR1 is MNHEY, CDR2 SVGAGI. CDR3 coding DNA: TGTGCCAGCAGTCGAGGGACTAGCGGACAAGAGACCCAGTACTTC. Its translation is CASSRGTSGQETQYF.

The gene calls are TRBV9 and TRBJ2-7; the D is unclear. Germline CDR1 reads SGDLS; CDR2 reads YYNGEE. There are 14 residues in the CDR3. V was trimmed by 0 bases and J by 0 bases, leaving 7 bases between them. The CDR3 loop reads CASSVVPGSYEQYF. The CDR3 nucleotides are TGTGCCAGCAGCGTAGTTCCGGGCTCCTACGAGCAGTACTTC.

This clonotype has only a few counts. This sequence joins TRBV27 and TRBJ2-6, with TRBD1 matching 9 bases. J gave up 0 bases and V 7 bases, and 4 bases lay outside the gene matches. In germline, CDR1 is MNHEY, CDR2 SMNVEV (reference sequence). The length of the CDR3 is 16 residues. CDR3 bases: TGTGCCAGCAAACAGGGGGCGCCCTCTGGGGCCAACGTCCTGACTTTC. As protein: CASKQGAPSGANVLTF.

The table lists this clonotype with many counts. The CDR3 DNA reads as TGTGCCAGCAGCCTGGGAGTAACCTACGAGCAGTACTTC. Its translation: CASSLGVTYEQYF. The chain carries TRBV7-6 and TRBJ2-7; weak D call: TRBD2 (5 bases). Trimming took 5 bases from V and 2 from J, leaving 10 bases between them. The CDR3 has 13 residues. The germline V gene has CDR1 SGHVS and CDR2 FNYEAQ.

This clonotype has a handful of counts. This rearrangement joins TRBV19 to TRBJ2-1; 13 nucleotides match TRBD2. The ends lost 6 bases at V and 7 bases at J; junction bases unmatched: 6. The CDR3 runs to 15 residues. Germline CDR1 and CDR2: LNHDA and SQIVND (reference sequence). The CDR3 here is CASRILAGGSNEQFF. The CDR3 nucleotides are TGTGCCAGTAGGATACTAGCGGGAGGGTCGAATGAGCAGTTCTTC.

This clonotype was detected a few times. V is TRBV6-5 and J is TRBJ2-1; the D gene is possibly TRBD2 (5 bases). Germline loops: CDR1 MNHEY, CDR2 SVGAGI. Between the trimmed V and J ends, which lost 2 bases and 6 bases, there was a span of 8 bases. The CDR3 covers 13 residues. The CDR3: CASSYGGGNEQFF. CDR3 DNA sequence: TGTGCCAGCAGTTACGGAGGTGGCAATGAGCAGTTCTTC.

The chain recombines TRBV15 with TRBJ1-2, with D unresolved. CDR3 length: 13 amino acids. Per germline, CDR1 LNHNV and CDR2 YYDKDF (reference sequence). V was shortened by 5 bases and J by 7 bases, with 14 bases between the two germline ends. The DNA for the CDR3 is TGTGCCACCAGCCCGTCAAGGGTTTTTGGCTACACCTTC. Translated: CATSPSRVFGYTF.

CDR3 amino acids: CASSSDTGQETQYF. For the CDR3, the DNA is TGCGCCAGCAGCTCAGATACGGGCCAAGAGACCCAGTACTTC. This sequence joins TRBV5-1 and TRBJ2-5; D remains ambiguous. Germline V gene data show CDR1 as SGHRS and CDR2 as YFSETQ. The V end lost 3 bases, the J end lost 1 base, and 10 bases lay between the germline ends. The CDR3 loop spans 14 amino acids. The full variable domain, with the rest looked up from reference TRBV5-1 and TRBJ2-5, is KAGVTQTPRYLIKTRGQQVTLSCSPISGHRSVSWYQQTPGQGLQFLFEYFSETQRNKGNFPGRFSGRQFSNSRSEMNVSTLELGDSALYLCASSSDTGQETQYFGPGTRLLVL.

The chain uses TRBV19 and TRBJ2-1; TRBD2 matches at 9 bases. V shed 6 bases and J 6 bases; nucleotides not matched to a gene: 6. CDR1 and CDR2 (germline): LNHDA, SQIVND (reference sequence). This CDR3 comprises 14 residues. For the CDR3, the DNA is TGTGCCAGTAGCCCCGGGACTAGCAGCAATGAGCAGTTCTTC. Its protein is CASSPGTSSNEQFF.

The gene calls are TRBV29-1 and TRBJ2-7, with D perhaps matching TRBD1 (5 bases). The V end lost 8 bases, the J end lost 0 bases, and 14 bases lay between the germline ends. The CDR3 sequence is 13 residues long. Germline CDR1 SQVTM, CDR2 ANQGSEA. The chain's CDR3 is CSFRRRGSYEQYF. CDR3 nucleotide sequence: TGCAGCTTTCGGCGAAGGGGCTCCTACGAGCAGTACTTC.

About this clonotype: This may be a read error, as it is one base from a much larger clone. V usage is TRBV7-2 and J usage is TRBJ1-1, with 7 bases lining up with TRBD1. This CDR3 has 13 amino acids. From germline, CDR1 is SGHTA and CDR2 FQGNSA. With 4 bases clipped from V and 5 bases from J, the junction kept 4 bases outside the gene matches. The CDR3 nucleotides read TGTGCCAGCAGCTCGGGACAGAAGACTGAAGCTTTCTTT. It translates to CASSSGQKTEAFF.

This sequence joins TRBV7-6 and TRBJ1-1; 10 bases agree with TRBD1. V was pared by 7 bases and J by 5 bases, with 16 bases of the junction left unmatched. CDR3 length equals 17 residues. Germline CDR1 reads SGHVS; CDR2 reads FNYEAQ. DNA of the CDR3: TGTGCCAGCAACGGGGGACCCGGGACAGGGGATAGTACTGAAGCTTTCTTT. Translation: CASNGGPGTGDSTEAFF.

J is TRBJ2-3 and V is TRBV7-2, with D unclear. Germline V gene data show CDR1 as SGHTA and CDR2 as FQGNSA. This CDR3 has 15 amino acids. V was cut by 3 bases and J by 1 base, with 11 bases left in between. The CDR3: CASSLLQLGTDTQYF. The CDR3 nucleotides read TGTGCCAGCAGCTTGTTGCAGCTAGGCACAGATACGCAGTATTTT.

This clonotype has ten or more counts. V gene TRBV7-8 combines with J gene TRBJ2-3, with 7 bases lining up with TRBD1. The CDR3 runs 16 residues. Germline V lookup: CDR1 SGHVS, CDR2 FQNEAQ. J gave up 5 bases and V 5 bases, and 13 bases lay outside the gene matches. CDR3 sequence: CASSPSYRQGEDTQYF. CDR3 coding DNA: TGTGCCAGCAGCCCATCCTACCGACAGGGTGAAGATACGCAGTATTTT.

This clonotype showed up just a few times. V usage is TRBV24-1 and J usage is TRBJ2-7, with TRBD1 identical over 8 bases. V lost 4 bases, J lost 0 bases, and 7 bases stayed unmatched. Germline V CDR1 and CDR2: KGHDR, SFDVKD. The CDR3 has 16 amino acids. This CDR3 is CATSDDAGGNSYEQYF. DNA for the CDR3: TGTGCCACCAGTGACGACGCAGGGGGCAACTCCTACGAGCAGTACTTC.

The chain joins TRBV6-2 or TRBV6-3 to TRBJ1-2; D ambiguous. This CDR3 is 13 amino acids long. The germline V and J ends were trimmed by 2 bases and 4 bases, with 8 bases remaining between them. Germline CDR1 and CDR2: MNHEY and SVGEGT. The CDR3 protein is CASSYSLSYGYTF. DNA for the CDR3: TGTGCCAGCAGTTACAGTCTCTCCTATGGCTACACCTTC.

This clonotype was detected ten times or more. The chain couples TRBV29-1 to TRBJ2-7, with D perhaps matching TRBD1 (6 bases). The V gene's germline CDR1 is SQVTM and CDR2 ANQGSEA. V lost 2 bases and J lost 4, with 12 bases in between. This CDR3 is built from 13 residues. CDR3 sequence reads: CSVEFRGGYEQYF. CDR3 DNA: TGCAGCGTTGAATTCAGGGGTGGATACGAGCAGTACTTC.

This clonotype was counted many times. The J gene is TRBJ1-5, the V gene TRBV7-8; a possible D gene is TRBD1 (5 bases). This CDR3 spans 14 amino acids. With 4 bases removed from V and 6 bases from J, the gap between germline ends came to 13 bases. Germline loops: CDR1 SGHVS, CDR2 FQNEAQ. Here the CDR3 reads CASSSHVGGQPQHF. The DNA of the CDR3 is TGTGCCAGCAGCTCACACGTGGGGGGTCAGCCCCAGCATTTT.